The entry that follows covers one T cell receptor beta chain sequence. Its target is unknown. This entry belongs to a study of cytomegalovirus exposure and HLA in healthy donors. Study overall: For the roughly 370 genotyped donors, about 79% fell within the Caucasian-associated ancestry cluster.

The study sampled nominally healthy donors, though unrecorded immune exposures were likely. The CDR3 has 17 residues. Germline V gene data show CDR1 as MNHNS and CDR2 as SASEGT. Study-wide points: CMV serostatus was the only recorded immune exposure for donors.

Researchers ran the PCR with 60 Vbeta and 13 Jbeta primers. Clones were read by immunoSEQ multiplex PCR, and TCRdb kept only the in-frame ones, dropping some. This repertoire comprises 70,000 or so clones; its ten largest clones make up around 5%. Input material: PBMCs. The chain links TRBV6-1 to TRBJ2-5; TRBD1 matches at 7 bases. The end of the DNA aligns better with TRBJ2-7, so the J call may be wrong. The sequence derives from a man in his forties in good health and CMV-seronegative. The CDR3 nucleotides are TGTGCCAGCAGTGGGGGGTCCAGGGGGACCGACTCCTACGAGCAGTACTTC. Its translation is CASSGGSRGTDSYEQYF.